This is a list of T cell receptor beta chains from one sample in a study of glioma-infiltrating T cells after dendritic cell vaccination. Measured with immunoSEQ multiplex PCR; TCRdb has only the in-frame clones, and not every one. The sample contains about 63,000 clones, around 85% of which appear only once. The sequenced sample was blood, obtained after dendritic cell vaccination. These receptor sequences come from a human donor with glioblastoma. Both conserved end residues are part of each CDR3. The D gene is left open where the match is weak. Some rows have no size entry. The others give once, few or many, or a class for an expanded clone.

V,D,size,J,DNA,CDR3
TRBV28,TRBD1,.,TRBJ1-6,TGTGCCATTACAAGGACAGGGGTGGGGAATTCACCCCTCCACTTT,CAITRTGVGNSPLHF
TRBV27,.,.,TRBJ1-5,TGTGCCAGCAGTTTTGTATTGGCCGACAATCAGCCCCAGCATTTT,CASSFVLADNQPQHF
TRBV19,.,.,TRBJ2-6,TGTGCCAGTAATAGGGGCTCTGGGGCCAACGTCCTGACTTTC,CASNRGSGANVLTF
TRBV28,TRBD1,.,TRBJ2-2,TGTGCCAGCAGTTCCGGGGGGTTCGGGGGACAGGGAAACACCGGGGAGCTGTTTTTT,CASSSGGFGGQGNTGELFF
TRBV4-3,TRBD1,.,TRBJ2-2,TGCGCCAGCAGCCAAGGAGACAGGGGGAACACCGGGGAGCTGTTTTTT,CASSQGDRGNTGELFF
TRBV19,TRBD1,.,TRBJ2-2,TGTGCCAGTAGTCAGGGGGCCGGCACCGGGGAGCTGTTTTTT,CASSQGAGTGELFF
TRBV5-1,TRBD1,once,TRBJ2-7,TGCGCCAGCAGCTTGGTAGGTACAGGGGTCCTCTCCTACGAGCAGTACTTC,CASSLVGTGVLSYEQYF
TRBV28,.,.,TRBJ1-1,TGTGCCAGCAGTTCCTTGGGAGAGGGCACTGAAGCTTTCTTC,CASSSLGEGTEAFF
TRBV19,TRBD2,.,TRBJ2-2,TGTGCCAGTAGTATCGGGGGGGGAACGTACACCGGGGAGCTGTTTTTT,CASSIGGGTYTGELFF
TRBV7-2,TRBD1,.,TRBJ2-3,TGTGCCAGCAGCTTAGCTGGCAGGGGGCTCGCAGATACGCAGTATTTT,CASSLAGRGLADTQYF
TRBV5-4,.,.,TRBJ1-1,TGTGCCAGCAGCGGGCGGAACACTGAAGCTTTCTTT,CASSGRNTEAFF
TRBV28,TRBD2,.,TRBJ2-4,TGTGCCAGCAGTTTGCCTACTAGCGGGGGGACAAACATTCAGTACTTC,CASSLPTSGGTNIQYF
TRBV7-2,TRBD2,.,TRBJ2-1,TGTGCCAGCACCCCGGGGCGGGGGGGATTCCGCAATGAGCAGTTCTTC,CASTPGRGGFRNEQFF
TRBV27,.,.,TRBJ2-1,TGTGCCAGCAGGCCAGTTGACACATACAATGAGCAGTTCTTC,CASRPVDTYNEQFF
TRBV19,TRBD1,medium-sized,TRBJ2-7,TGTGCCAGTAGTATGACAGGGGCCTACGAGCAGTACTTC,CASSMTGAYEQYF
TRBV6-5,TRBD1,.,TRBJ1-2,TGTGCCAGCAACAGGGGGGAGTCGTATGGCTACACCTTC,CASNRGESYGYTF
TRBV13,.,.,TRBJ2-3,TGTGCCAGCAGCTTAGGGACACTGAGCCCAGATACGCAGTATTTT,CASSLGTLSPDTQYF
TRBV9,.,.,TRBJ2-2,TGTGCCAGCAGCGTAGCGTACAGGGCGACCGGGGAGCTGTTTTTT,CASSVAYRATGELFF
TRBV25-1,.,.,TRBJ1-1,TGTGCCAGCAGTGACTCTCTGTCCAGGGCCACGGGCACTGAAGCTTTCTTT,CASSDSLSRATGTEAFF
TRBV19,.,once,TRBJ1-2,TGTGCCAGTAGTACCCGGACGGGAGCTAACTATGGCTACACCTTC,CASSTRTGANYGYTF
TRBV12-5,.,.,TRBJ2-1,TGTGCTAGTGGTTTGGTAACTATTGAGCAGTTCTTC,CASGLVTIEQFF
TRBV11-2,TRBD1,few,TRBJ2-7,TGTGCCAGCAGCCTCCCAGGGGGCCACGAGCAGTACTTC,CASSLPGGHEQYF
TRBV6-5,.,.,TRBJ1-2,TGTGCCAGCAGTTACTCGGTCAGTAACTATGGCTACACCTTC,CASSYSVSNYGYTF
TRBV10-3,.,.,TRBJ2-2,TGTGCCATCAGTCCGACAGGAAACACCGGGGAGCTGTTTTTT,CAISPTGNTGELFF
TRBV5-4,.,.,TRBJ1-1,TGTGCCAGCAGCCCCCCTTGGAGGGGAGGGAACACTGAAGCTTTCTTT,CASSPPWRGGNTEAFF
TRBV5-5,.,few,TRBJ2-5,TGTGCCAGCAGCGTCCCCGGGACTTCACCAGCGGAGACCCAGTACTTC,CASSVPGTSPAETQYF
TRBV4-2,.,once,TRBJ1-2,TGTGCCAGCAGCCAAGAGCCGGGACAACCGATCTATGGCTACACCTTC,CASSQEPGQPIYGYTF
TRBV5-1,TRBD2,.,TRBJ2-7,TGCGCCAGCAGCCCAGCCACTAGCGGGGGGGCGGGCGAGCAATACTTC,CASSPATSGGAGEQYF
TRBV30,TRBD1,.,TRBJ2-2,TGTGCCGAACGGGGGACAGGGAACACCGGGGAGCTGTTTTTT,CAERGTGNTGELFF
TRBV2,TRBD1,.,TRBJ1-1,TGTGCCAGCAGGGGACAGGCCTACACTGAAGCTTTCTTT,CASRGQAYTEAFF
TRBV5-6,TRBD1,.,TRBJ1-2,TGTGCCAGCAGCATCTCTGTATGGACAGGGACTCCAGCTAACTATGGCTACACCTTC,CASSISVWTGTPANYGYTF
TRBV28,.,few,TRBJ1-2,TGTGCCAGCCTCCCCGGGGTACACTATGGCTACACCTTC,CASLPGVHYGYTF
TRBV6-5,.,.,TRBJ2-2,TGTGCCAGCACCCAGGCGGGCACCGGGGAGCTGTTTTTT,CASTQAGTGELFF
TRBV19,TRBD1,.,TRBJ2-7,TGTGCCAGTAGTGGACGGGACAGGGGACCCTACGAGCAGTACTTC,CASSGRDRGPYEQYF
TRBV9,.,.,TRBJ2-7,TGTGCCAGCAGCCCCGGACTGAGCTCCTACGAGCAGTACTTC,CASSPGLSSYEQYF
TRBV21-1,.,.,TRBJ2-7,TGTGCCAGCACCCAAATTGGGAGCTACGAGCAGTACTTC,CASTQIGSYEQYF
TRBV5-8,.,.,TRBJ1-1,TGTGCCAGCAGCTTGGTTCAGGACACTGAAGCTTTCTTT,CASSLVQDTEAFF
TRBV7-2,TRBD1,.,TRBJ1-5,TGTGCCAGCAGTGTCAGGGGGGATCAGCCCCAGCATTTT,CASSVRGDQPQHF
TRBV18,.,few,TRBJ2-5,TGTGCCAGCTCACCACCGGCCAAGACCCAGTACTTC,CASSPPAKTQYF
TRBV7-8,.,.,TRBJ1-6,TGTGCCAGCAGCAATCCTCTCCTAGAGAGCTCCTATAATTCACCCCTCCACTTT,CASSNPLLESSYNSPLHF
TRBV5-1,.,.,TRBJ1-4,TGCGCCAGCAGCTTGAACTGGGGGGGTGAAAAACTGTTTTTT,CASSLNWGGEKLFF
TRBV7-6,TRBD1,.,TRBJ2-1,TGTGCCAGCAGCTTGGACAGGGTAAATGAGCAGTTCTTC,CASSLDRVNEQFF
TRBV28,.,.,TRBJ2-3,TGTGCCAGCAGAGGGGGCACAGATACGCAGTATTTT,CASRGGTDTQYF
TRBV5-5,.,.,TRBJ2-7,TGTGCCAGCAGCCCTCCGGGGGTTAGCTCCTACGAGCAGTACTTC,CASSPPGVSSYEQYF
TRBV18,.,few,TRBJ1-6,TGTGCCAGCTCATATTGGCGGCCCGAGAGCTCCTATAATTCCCCCCTCCACTTT,CASSYWRPESSYNSPLHF